The sequence of this TCR beta chain was determined in a study of cytomegalovirus exposure and HLA in healthy donors. Notes on this clone: What it recognizes is unknown.

In the PCR, 60 Vbeta and 13 Jbeta primers were used. TCRdb's copy holds only in-frame clones and misses some; the assay was immunoSEQ multiplex PCR. This repertoire comprises more than 95,000 clones; its ten largest clones make up around 2.7%. V was shortened by 5 bases and J by 3 bases, with 11 bases between the two germline ends. The CDR3 sequence is 13 residues long. Germline lookup yields CDR1 MDHEN and CDR2 SYDVKM. This cohort consisted of healthy bone marrow donors. Study findings and constraints: Being productive about 87% or about 30% of the time was typical of most TCR beta V segments in an earlier analysis. As was reported, the classifier diagnosed cytomegalovirus status with high specificity and sensitivity.

V is TRBV28 and J is TRBJ2-7; D possibly corresponds to TRBD2 (5 bases). Input material: PBMCs. The TCR sequence derives from a man younger than 40 in good health and CMV-seronegative. The CDR3: CASSRMAGYEQYF. CDR3 DNA sequence: TGTGCCAGCAGTCGGATGGCGGGCTACGAGCAGTACTTC.